Sequencing of this T cell receptor (beta chain) was carried out in a study of metastatic and nonmetastatic thyroid tumors. Turning to the study itself: Repertoire data that came from the blood and tumor or nodule tissue of malignant and benign thyroid patients were compared. Study-wide findings and caveats: Benign nodules reportedly had significantly lower TCR beta diversity than malignant thyroid tumors in blood and tumor.

Patients underwent thyroid surgery, and none had received any treatment before it. The authors' processing: To classify distant metastasis in papillary thyroid cancer, a model was built from CDR3 differences across clinicopathological groups. Via MiXCR, TCRdb re-called the PCR reads. The V and J calls and clone size are TCRdb's, not the authors'. The sample shows some 4,500 clones, roughly 19% of them seen only once. Details on this clone: What it binds is not known.

The CDR3 contains 13 residues. V lost 7 bases and J lost 5, with 9 bases in between. Germline CDR1 reads SNHLY; CDR2 reads FYNNEI. The sequenced sample consisted of adjacent normal tissue. The chain joins TRBV2 to TRBJ2-6, with TRBD1 as a possible D gene (5 bases). The TCR comes from a male donor with papillary thyroid cancer or a benign thyroid nodule (not recorded which). Some clones in this sample may be carry-over from other donors' samples. The CDR3 protein is CASTPDRANVLTF. The CDR3 nucleotides read TGTGCCAGCACCCCGGACAGGGCCAACGTCCTGACTTTC. The variable domain in full, completed from reference TRBV2 and TRBJ2-6, reads EPEVTQTPSHQVTQMGQEVILRCVPISNHLYFYWYRQILGQKVEFLVSFYNNEISEKSEIFDDQFSVERPDGSNFTLKIRSTKLEDSAMYFCASTPDRANVLTFGAGSRLTVL.